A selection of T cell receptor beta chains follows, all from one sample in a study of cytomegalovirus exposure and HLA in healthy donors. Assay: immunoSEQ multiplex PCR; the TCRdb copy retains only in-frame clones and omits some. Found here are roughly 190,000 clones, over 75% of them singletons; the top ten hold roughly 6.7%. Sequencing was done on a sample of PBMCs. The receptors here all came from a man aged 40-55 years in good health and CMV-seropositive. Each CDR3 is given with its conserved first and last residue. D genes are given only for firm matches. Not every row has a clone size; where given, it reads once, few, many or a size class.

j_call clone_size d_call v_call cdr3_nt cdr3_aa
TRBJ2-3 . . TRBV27 TGTGCCAGCAGTCCCCCGGTGGGCAGCACAGATACGCAGTATTTT CASSPPVGSTDTQYF
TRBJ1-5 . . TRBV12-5 TGTGCTAGTGGTTCGGGGGTGAATACACTCTTGGGGCCCCAGCATTTT CASGSGVNTLLGPQHF
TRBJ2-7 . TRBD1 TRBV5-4 TGTGCCAGCAGCCGACCGCGGACAGGGGCAGACGAGCAGTACTTC CASSRPRTGADEQYF
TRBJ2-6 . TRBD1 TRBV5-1 TGCGCCAGCAGTTCCGGGACAGGATCCTCTGGGGCCAACGTCCTGACTTTC CASSSGTGSSGANVLTF
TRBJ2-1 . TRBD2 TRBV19 TGTGCCAGTAGCCAACCGCGGGGGGGGCTTTCCTACAATGAGCAGTTCTTC CASSQPRGGLSYNEQFF
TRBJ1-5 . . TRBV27 TGTGCCAGCAGCACGACAGCAATCAATCAGCCCCAGCATTTT CASSTTAINQPQHF
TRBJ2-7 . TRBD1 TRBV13 TGTGCCAGCAGCTTACCGACAGGGGGCCCCCACGAGCAGTACTTC CASSLPTGGPHEQYF
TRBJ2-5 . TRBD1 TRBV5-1 TGCGCCAGCAGCTTGGCCCCCGGGACAGGGGTTTCGGAGACCCAGTACTTC CASSLAPGTGVSETQYF
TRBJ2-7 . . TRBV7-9 TGTGCCAGCAGCCCGGAACGTCCCCAGGGGAGAACCTACGAGCAGTACTTC CASSPERPQGRTYEQYF
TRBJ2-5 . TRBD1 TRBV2 TGTGCCAGTGCGACAGGGGGCGAAGAGACCCAGTACTTC CASATGGEETQYF
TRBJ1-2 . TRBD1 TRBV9 TGTGCCAGCAGCGCGGGCAGGGGGTACTATGGCTACACCTTC CASSAGRGYYGYTF
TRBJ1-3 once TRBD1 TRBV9 TGTGCCAGCAGCGTATCGGGACAGGGAAACACCATATATTTT CASSVSGQGNTIYF
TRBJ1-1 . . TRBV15 TGTGCCACCACTCGGGACTTTCAAAGGAACACTGAAGCTTTCTTT CATTRDFQRNTEAFF
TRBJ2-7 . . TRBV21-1 TGTGCCAGCATCTCCCTCGGTAGCTACGAGCAGTACTTC CASISLGSYEQYF
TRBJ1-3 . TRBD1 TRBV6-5 TGTGCCAGCCTTGGACAGGGCCACTCTGGAAACACCATATATTTT CASLGQGHSGNTIYF
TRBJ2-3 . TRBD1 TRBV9 TGTGCCAGCAGCGGAGACAGGGTAGCAACAACAGATACGCAGTATTTT CASSGDRVATTDTQYF